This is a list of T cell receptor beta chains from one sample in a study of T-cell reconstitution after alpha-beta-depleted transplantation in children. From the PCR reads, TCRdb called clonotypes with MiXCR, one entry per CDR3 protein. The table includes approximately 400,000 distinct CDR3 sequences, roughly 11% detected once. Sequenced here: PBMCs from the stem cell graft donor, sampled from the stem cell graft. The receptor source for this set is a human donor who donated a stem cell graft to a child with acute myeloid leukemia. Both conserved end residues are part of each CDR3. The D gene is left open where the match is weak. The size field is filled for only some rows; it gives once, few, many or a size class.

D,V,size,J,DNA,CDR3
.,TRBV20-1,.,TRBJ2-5,TGCAGTGCTAGAGTGGAAAAATCGGAGACCCAGTACTTC,CSARVEKSETQYF
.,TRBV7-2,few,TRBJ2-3,TGTGCCAGCAGCTTAGGGTTTCCCACAGATACGCAGTATTTT,CASSLGFPTDTQYF
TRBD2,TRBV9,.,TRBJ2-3,TGTGCCAGCAGCGTAAGAAAATCGGGGGGAGATACGCAGTATTTT,CASSVRKSGGDTQYF
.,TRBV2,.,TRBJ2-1,TGTGCCAGCAGTGAAGCTAGCGGCTTTTGGCGGGCCACCGTCAATGAGCAGTTCTTC,CASSEASGFWRATVNEQFF
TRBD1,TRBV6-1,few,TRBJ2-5,TGTGCCAGCAGGGAAACAGGGGGCTGGGCAGAGACCCAGTACTTC,CASRETGGWAETQYF
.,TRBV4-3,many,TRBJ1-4,TGCGCCAGCAGCCAAGATTGGTTGGGGCAGGGGTTTGCAACTAATGAAAAACTGTTTTTT,CASSQDWLGQGFATNEKLFF
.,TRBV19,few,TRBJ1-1,TGTGCCAGTACCGTGGAGAACACTGAAGCTTTCTTT,CASTVENTEAFF
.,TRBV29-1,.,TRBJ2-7,TGCAGCGTCCCAGGGAGCGCAGACGAGCAGTACTTC,CSVPGSADEQYF
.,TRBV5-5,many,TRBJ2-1,TGTGCCAGCAGCTTGGCCCTTCGTGCGCCAACCTACAATGAGCAGTTCTTC,CASSLALRAPTYNEQFF
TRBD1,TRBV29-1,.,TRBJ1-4,TGCAGCGTGGGGACAGGTGCAACTAATGAAAAACTGTTTTTT,CSVGTGATNEKLFF
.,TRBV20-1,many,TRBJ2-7,TGCAGTGGTCAGGGTGCCCAGGACTACGAGCAGTACTTC,CSGQGAQDYEQYF
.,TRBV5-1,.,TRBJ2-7,TGCGCCAGCAGCTCCCGGACGAGTTACTACGAGCAGTACTTC,CASSSRTSYYEQYF
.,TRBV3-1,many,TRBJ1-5,TGTGCCAGCAGCCAAGACGGAGGCGGGCAGCCCCAGCATTTT,CASSQDGGGQPQHF
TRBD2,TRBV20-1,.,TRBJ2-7,TGCTGTGCTAGAGATCCGTTAGCGGGAGCAAACTACGAGCAGTACTTC,CCARDPLAGANYEQYF
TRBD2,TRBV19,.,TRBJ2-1,TGTGCCAGTAGTATCCAGCGGGGGAGTGAGCAGTTCTTC,CASSIQRGSEQFF
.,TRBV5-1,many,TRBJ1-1,TGCGCCAGCAGCTTGGCCTTTATAGATGAAGCTTTCTTT,CASSLAFIDEAFF
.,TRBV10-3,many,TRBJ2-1,TGTGCCATCAGTGCAACGTCGGTTGAGCAGTTCTTC,CAISATSVEQFF
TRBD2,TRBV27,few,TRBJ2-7,TGTGCCAGCAGTTTCGGCGGGAGGGCTGAGCAGTACTTC,CASSFGGRAEQYF
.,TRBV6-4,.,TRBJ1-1,TGTGCCAGCAGTATGACAACGGGGACAAAAGGTGGCACTGAAGCTTTCTTT,CASSMTTGTKGGTEAFF
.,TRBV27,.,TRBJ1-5,TGTGCCAGCAGTTTGAGTTGGAATAGCAATCAGCCCCAGCATTTT,CASSLSWNSNQPQHF
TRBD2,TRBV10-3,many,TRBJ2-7,TGTGCCATCAGTGAGTCGAGTAGCGGGAGGGCCCACGAGCAGTACTTC,CAISESSSGRAHEQYF
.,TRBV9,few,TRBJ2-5,TGTGCCAGCAGCGTAGACAGGGAAGAGACCCACTACTTC,CASSVDREETHYF
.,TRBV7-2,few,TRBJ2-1,TGTGCCAGCAGCTTAGTCGGCGGAAACTACAATGAGCAGTTCTTC,CASSLVGGNYNEQFF
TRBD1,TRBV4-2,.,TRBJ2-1,TGTGCCAGCAGCCAAGGCCCCAGGGGGAGCTCCTACAATGAGCAGTTCTTC,CASSQGPRGSSYNEQFF
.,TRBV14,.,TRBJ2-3,TGTGCCAGCAGCCCGTACAGGGTTCCGACAGATACGCAGTATTTT,CASSPYRVPTDTQYF
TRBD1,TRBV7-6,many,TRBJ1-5,TGTGCCAGCAGCAAACAGACAGGGCTTAATCAGCCCCAGCATTTT,CASSKQTGLNQPQHF
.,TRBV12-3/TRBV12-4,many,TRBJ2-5,TGTGCCAGCAGTTGGGGACGCAAAGAGACCCAGTACTTC,CASSWGRKETQYF